What follows are 27 T cell receptor beta chains derived from one specimen sequenced in a study of blood T cell repertoires in COVID-19 (dated by TCRdb to 2019 to 2021). The library was generated by the immunoSEQ multiplex PCR assay. TCRdb mirrors the immuneACCESS table, restricted to in-frame sequences. Some clones are absent from its copies; in checked studies, under half trace to an unresolved V gene, and the reason for the others is unknown. This sample gives roughly 250,000 clones in total; around 83% of them show up just once. Around 7% of the sample lies in the top ten. Sequencing used peripheral blood. The receptor source for this set is a woman in her forties or fifties with acute or convalescent COVID-19.

The J gene is TRBJ2-2, the V gene TRBV28; 9 bases are shared with TRBD1. The trim removed 6 bases at V and 5 bases at J, leaving 7 bases unmatched. The CDR3 has 15 amino acids. Germline V gene data show CDR1 as MDHEN and CDR2 as SYDVKM. CDR3 protein: CASRATGQGTGELFF. DNA of the CDR3: TGTGCCAGCAGGGCGACCGGACAGGGGACCGGGGAGCTGTTTTTT.

This chain connects TRBV30 to TRBJ1-2, with 7 nucleotides matching TRBD1. Germline lookup yields CDR1 GTSNPN and CDR2 SVGIG (reference sequence). The V and J ends lost 2 bases and 8 bases, in that order; junction bases with no gene match: 8. The CDR3 length is 13 residues. CDR3 sequence: CAWSSTGDGGYTF. The CDR3 bases are TGTGCCTGGAGTTCAACAGGGGACGGGGGCTACACCTTC.

V is TRBV4-3 and J is TRBJ1-1, with TRBD1 matching 11 bases. Trimming cost V 3 bases and J 5 bases; bases outside gene matches: 5. This CDR3 has 15 residues. Germline CDR1 and CDR2: LGHNA and YSLEER. CDR3 bases: TGCGCCAGCAGCCATGCCGGGACAGGGGGGACTGAAGCTTTCTTT. Translating gives CASSHAGTGGTEAFF.

CDR3 in amino acids: CASSLGLAFTDTQYF. In nucleotides, the CDR3 is TGTGCCAGCAGCCTCGGACTAGCGTTCACAGATACGCAGTATTTT. The rearrangement uses TRBV7-2 and TRBJ2-3; TRBD2 agrees at 9 bases. The junction had 5 bases not matched to a gene; V was cut back by 5 bases and J by 2 bases. The germline V gene encodes CDR1 SGHTA and CDR2 FQGNSA. This CDR3 is 15 amino acids long.

This rearrangement joins TRBV7-2 to TRBJ1-2; 8 positions agree with TRBD1. The CDR3 length is 13 residues. V lost 5 bases, J lost 3 bases, and 2 bases stayed unmatched. CDR1 SGHTA and CDR2 FQGNSA come from the germline V gene. CDR3 sequence: CASSPQGDYGYTF. The CDR3 nucleotides are TGTGCCAGCAGCCCACAGGGGGACTATGGCTACACCTTC.

This chain connects TRBV27 to TRBJ1-6; 8 bases map to TRBD1. Germline assignment: CDR1 MNHEY and CDR2 SMNVEV (reference sequence). Unmatched junction bases numbered 9, after V lost 5 bases and J lost 6 bases. CDR3 length: 16 residues. CDR3 loop: CASSRTGLSINSPLHF. CDR3 nucleotide sequence: TGTGCCAGCAGTAGGACAGGGCTATCGATTAATTCACCCCTCCACTTT.

V usage is TRBV28 and J usage is TRBJ2-7; TRBD1 aligns across 9 bases. The CDR3 has 14 residues. CDR1 and CDR2 from the germline V gene are MDHEN and SYDVKM. The trim removed 4 bases at V and 3 bases at J, leaving 4 bases unmatched. In DNA form, the CDR3 reads TGTGCCAGCAGTTACGGGACAGGGAACTACGAGCAGTACTTC. This sequence encodes CASSYGTGNYEQYF.

This chain links TRBV2 with TRBJ1-2; 9 nucleotides align to TRBD1. The CDR3 spans 14 residues. V was clipped by 4 bases and J by 4 bases; unmatched bases: 4. Germline CDR1 and CDR2: SNHLY and FYNNEI. CDR3 nucleotide sequence: TGTGCCAGCAGTGCGACAGGGGGAACCTATGGCTACACCTTC. Translated, it gives CASSATGGTYGYTF.

This clone was counted a few times. This rearrangement joins TRBV19 to TRBJ1-3; no definite D call. The V end lost 4 bases, the J end lost 4 bases, and 14 bases lay between the germline ends. Looked up from germline, CDR1 is LNHDA and CDR2 is SQIVND (reference sequence). CDR3 size: 15 residues. CDR3 coding DNA: TGTGCCAGTAGTAGAGCTCATACGTCCGGAAACACCATATATTTT. It encodes CASSRAHTSGNTIYF.

On this clone: With a much larger clone just one base away, this may be a read error. This same CDR3 is encoded by further DNA sequences in the sample. This rearrangement joins TRBV14 to TRBJ2-1; 9 nucleotides line up with TRBD1. Germline lookup yields CDR1 SGHDN and CDR2 FVKESK. Trimming at V came to 1 base and at J to 5 bases, leaving 6 bases not matched to a gene. CDR3 size: 16 residues. The CDR3 is CASSQVPGQGDNEQFF. CDR3 DNA sequence: TGTGCCAGCAGCCAAGTACCGGGACAGGGTGACAATGAGCAGTTCTTC.

V and J are TRBV9 and TRBJ2-2; 10 nucleotides match TRBD2. The germline V gene encodes CDR1 SGDLS and CDR2 YYNGEE. The CDR3 sequence is 17 residues long. After removal of 7 bases from V and 5 bases from J, the junction contained 14 bases not matched to a gene. The CDR3 sequence is CASGTSGGAFRTGELFF. The CDR3 DNA reads as TGTGCCAGCGGAACAAGCGGGGGGGCCTTCCGGACCGGGGAGCTGTTTTTT.

The CDR3 loop is CAWSVGAFTEAFF. The CDR3, as DNA: TGTGCCTGGAGTGTTGGGGCCTTCACTGAAGCTTTCTTT. The chain links TRBV30 to TRBJ1-1, with a tentative D call TRBD1 (5 bases). Trimming removed 0 bases from V and 4 bases from J, with 9 bases in between. The CDR3 totals 13 residues. Germline V lookup: CDR1 GTSNPN, CDR2 SVGIG (reference sequence). The whole variable domain, filled in from reference TRBV30 and TRBJ1-1, reads SQTIHQWPATLVQPVGSPLSLECTVEGTSNPNLYWYRQAAGRGLQLLFYSVGIGQISSEVPQNLSASRPQDRQFILSSKKLLLSDSGFYLCAWSVGAFTEAFFGQGTRLTVV.

The CDR3 nucleotides are TGTGCCAGCAGCTTGCTGGGACCCCAGGGGGCAGAGACCCAGTACTTC. Translation gives CASSLLGPQGAETQYF. This chain links TRBV7-7 with TRBJ2-5; 8 bases match TRBD1. Looked up from germline, CDR1 is SSHAT and CDR2 is FNYEAQ (reference sequence). V was pared by 3 bases and J by 4 bases, with 10 bases of the junction left unmatched. The CDR3 covers 16 residues.

This clone was detected once. Written as DNA, the CDR3 is TGTGCCAGCAGTTTACCTCCGGGACAGGGAATAGGGGAGCAGTACTTC. It specifies CASSLPPGQGIGEQYF. The chain is built from TRBV28 and TRBJ2-7, with 9 bases matching TRBD1. Germline-derived CDR1 and CDR2 are MDHEN and SYDVKM. V gave up 2 bases and J gave up 7 bases; unmatched junction bases: 12. There are 16 residues in the CDR3.

CDR3 DNA: TGTGCCAGCAGCGCCGAGGGGGCTAACGGGGCCAACGTCCTGACTTTC. Its translation: CASSAEGANGANVLTF. This chain joins TRBV7-3 and TRBJ2-6, with 7 bases matching TRBD1. The germline V gene has CDR1 SGHTA and CDR2 FQGTGA. Losses at the gene ends were 5 bases for V and 4 bases for J; bases not matched to a gene: 8. The CDR3 has 16 amino acids.

This sequence joins TRBV7-9 and TRBJ1-4; TRBD1 agrees at 9 bases. With 7 bases clipped from V and 8 bases from J, the junction kept 11 bases outside the gene matches. The germline CDR1 and CDR2 sequences are SEHNR and FQNEAQ (reference sequence). This CDR3 has 15 amino acids. Written as DNA, the CDR3 is TGTGCCAGCACCTCTACGGACAGGGGAGTAGAAAAACTGTTTTTT. It yields the protein CASTSTDRGVEKLFF.

The gene calls are TRBV5-1 and TRBJ2-2; D is undetermined. Looked up from germline, CDR1 is SGHRS and CDR2 is YFSETQ. V lost 1 base, J lost 0 bases, and 10 bases lay in between. The CDR3 length is 16 residues. The CDR3 sequence is CASSLYLGSNTGELFF. CDR3 bases: TGCGCCAGCAGCTTGTATCTAGGCTCGAACACCGGGGAGCTGTTTTTT.

This chain uses TRBV28 with TRBJ1-1, with 9 bases that match TRBD1. V trimming: 7 bases; J trimming: 5 bases; junction bases outside the gene matches: 17. CDR1 and CDR2 (germline): MDHEN, SYDVKM. This CDR3 is built from 17 residues. DNA of the CDR3: TGTGCCAGCATCCCCAGCTTCGGGACAGGGTATCTGACTGAAGCTTTCTTT. This encodes CASIPSFGTGYLTEAFF.

The V gene is TRBV3-1 (or the pseudogene TRBV3-2), the J gene TRBJ1-1; D remains ambiguous. The CDR3 contains 14 residues. CDR1 is LGHDT and CDR2 is YNNKEL in the germline V gene (reference sequence). With 1 base removed from V and 5 bases from J, the gap between germline ends came to 11 bases. CDR3 sequence (DNA): TGTGCCAGCAGCCAAGTCGACGCCGGGACTGAAGCTTTCTTT. Translated: CASSQVDAGTEAFF.

The J gene is TRBJ1-1, the V gene TRBV28; the match to TRBD1 covers 7 bases. V lost 7 bases, J lost 0 bases, and 8 bases stayed unmatched. Germline CDR1 reads MDHEN; CDR2 reads SYDVKM. The CDR3 contains 15 residues. CDR3: CASINTGQLNTEAFF. The CDR3 DNA follows: TGTGCCAGCATAAATACGGGACAGTTGAACACTGAAGCTTTCTTT.

This clone was seen a single time. V gene TRBV29-1 combines with J gene TRBJ1-5; 10 bases map to TRBD1. After removal of 4 bases from V and 5 bases from J, the junction contained 5 bases not matched to a gene. Germline lookup yields CDR1 SQVTM and CDR2 ANQGSEA. This CDR3 is 14 amino acids long. CDR3 DNA sequence: TGCAGCGTTGCCACCGGGACAGGGGATCAGCCCCAGCATTTT. This translates into CSVATGTGDQPQHF.

The chain employs TRBV19 and TRBJ2-2; the D gene is possibly TRBD2 (5 bases). The CDR3 contains 12 residues. V lost 3 bases to trimming and J lost 9 bases, with 8 bases between them. Germline assignment: CDR1 LNHDA and CDR2 SQIVND (reference sequence). As DNA, the CDR3 is TGTGCCAGTAGTATCGGAGGCAGGGAGCTGTTTTTT. This codes for CASSIGGRELFF. Looking up the rest from reference TRBV19 and TRBJ2-2 gives the full variable domain: DGGITQSPKYLFRKEGQNVTLSCEQNLNHDAMYWYRQDPGQGLRLIYYSQIVNDFQKGDIAEGYSVSREKKESFPLTVTSAQKNPTAFYLCASSIGGRELFFGEGSRLTVL.

V gene TRBV7-6 combines with J gene TRBJ1-6; no definite D call. The CDR3 runs 13 residues. The germline V and J ends were trimmed by 2 bases and 10 bases, with 9 bases remaining between them. Germline V gene sequence: CDR1 SGHVS, CDR2 FNYEAQ. The CDR3 is CASSLTEGSPLHF. In DNA form, the CDR3 reads TGTGCCAGCAGCTTAACTGAGGGATCACCCCTCCACTTT.

This clone was recorded only once. The chain uses TRBV12-3 or TRBV12-4 and TRBJ2-2; D gene unclear. Trimming shortened V by 5 bases and J by 9 bases, and 7 bases separated the two germline ends. This CDR3 has 11 amino acids. The CDR3 reads CASSPNRELFF. The CDR3 DNA reads TGTGCCAGCAGTCCCAACAGGGAGCTGTTTTTT.

The V and J genes are TRBV30 and TRBJ2-7; tentative D call: TRBD2 (5 bases). This CDR3 is built from 11 residues. V lost 0 bases and J lost 6, with 6 bases in between. Germline V CDR1 and CDR2: GTSNPN, SVGIG (reference sequence). This CDR3 reads CAWSVRGEQYF. The CDR3 nucleotides read TGTGCCTGGAGTGTTCGGGGCGAGCAGTACTTC.

V gene TRBV9 combines with J gene TRBJ2-3; D gene ambiguous. Germline V gene lookup returns CDR1 SGDLS and CDR2 YYNGEE. The V and J ends lost 2 bases and 3 bases respectively, with 7 bases between them. The CDR3 covers 13 residues. CDR3 sequence: CASSVPPTDTQYF. CDR3 sequence (DNA): TGTGCCAGCAGCGTCCCTCCTACAGATACGCAGTATTTT.

CDR3 in amino acids: CASSPTGGDFVGYTF. For the CDR3, the DNA is TGCGCCAGCAGCCCGACTGGAGGGGATTTCGTTGGGTACACCTTC. This chain links TRBV4-1 with TRBJ1-2; weak D call: TRBD1 (5 bases). The germline V gene encodes CDR1 MGHRA and CDR2 YSYEKL. V was pared by 4 bases and J by 11 bases, with 23 bases between. This CDR3 spans 15 amino acids.